Following are 13 T cell receptor beta chains from one sample sequenced in a study of CXCR3-negative and CXCR3-positive naive CD8 T cells. UMI-labeled 5' RACE TRB cDNA libraries were prepared from the cells. Each CDR3 protein gets one entry in TCRdb, which reprocessed the 5' RACE reads and gives no DNA. In all, the sample yields 70,000 to 95,000 distinct CDR3 sequences. Sequencing input: naive CXCR3- CD8+ T cells from blood. Noted subset: CD45RO-CCR7+CD27+CD95- naive CD8+ T cells lacking CXCR3 (TNR3-). These receptors all stem from a human donor in good health. Some clones in this sample may be carry-over from other donors' samples.

V usage is TRBV2 and J usage is TRBJ2-1. CDR1 and CDR2 from the germline V gene are SNHLY and FYNNEI. The CDR3 runs to 12 residues. The CDR3 sequence: CASSILYNEQFF.

The chain has TRBV6-2 or TRBV6-3 and TRBJ1-5; TCRdb calls TRBD1, which cannot be checked without DNA. Germline assignment: CDR1 MNHEY and CDR2 SVGEGT. The length of the CDR3 is 16 residues. The chain's CDR3 is CASSYFGTGANQPQHF.

This chain uses TRBV19 with TRBJ2-2. CDR3 length: 11 residues. Germline CDR1 reads LNHDA; CDR2 reads SQIVND (reference sequence). The CDR3 region is CASSISGELFF.

The V gene is TRBV29-1, the J gene TRBJ2-3; the TRBD1 assignment by TCRdb is unverifiable without DNA. This CDR3 is 15 amino acids long. CDR1 is SQVTM, CDR2 ANQGSEA, per germline. CDR3 region: CSVEVWTGVTDTQYF.

V and J are TRBV28 and TRBJ2-1; no DNA is available, so the TRBD2 call from TCRdb remains unchecked. The germline CDR1 and CDR2 sequences are MDHEN and SYDVKM. This CDR3 is 18 amino acids long. The chain's CDR3 is CASSLLGPAGSGNNEQFF.

The chain combines TRBV28 with TRBJ2-5; TCRdb outputs TRBD1, but without DNA this stays unchecked. The CDR3 runs 15 residues. Germline assignment: CDR1 MDHEN and CDR2 SYDVKM. The CDR3 region is CASSLEGGGVLTQYF.

The V call is TRBV27, the J call TRBJ2-1; the TCRdb D gene call, TRBD1, has no DNA to confirm it. Germline assignment: CDR1 MNHEY and CDR2 SMNVEV (reference sequence). The CDR3 runs 13 residues. The chain's CDR3 is CASSLRGLNEQFF.

The V call is TRBV7-9, the J call TRBJ2-1; the D gene TCRdb calls, TRBD2, cannot be checked with no DNA. The CDR3 consists of 16 residues. Germline CDR1 reads SEHNR; CDR2 reads FQNEAQ (reference sequence). CDR3 amino acids: CASSSGLAGPNNEQFF.

The gene calls are TRBV7-2 and TRBJ1-2; TCRdb outputs TRBD1, but without DNA this stays unchecked. CDR1 SGHTA and CDR2 FQGNSA come from the germline V gene. The CDR3 contains 14 residues. The chain's CDR3 is CASSLFTGNYGYTF.

This chain connects TRBV3-1 to TRBJ1-1; TCRdb designates TRBD1, a call that cannot be tested without DNA. CDR3 length equals 15 residues. The germline gives CDR1 LGHDT, CDR2 YNNKEL (reference sequence). The CDR3 loop is CASSPIDRKNTEAFF.

V gene TRBV15 combines with J gene TRBJ2-7; TCRdb's D gene call, TRBD1, goes unchecked for lack of DNA. CDR1 and CDR2 (germline): LNHNV, YYDKDF (reference sequence). This CDR3 is built from 17 residues. CDR3: CATSSVPARGPFYEQYF. The whole variable domain, remainder taken from reference TRBV15 and TRBJ2-7, is DAMVIQNPRYQVTQFGKPVTLSCSQTLNHNVMYWYQQKSSQAPKLLFHYYDKDFNNEADTPDNFQSRRPNTSFCFLDIRSPGLGDTAMYLCATSSVPARGPFYEQYFGPGTRLTVT.

The V and J genes are TRBV7-2 and TRBJ1-1; as DNA is missing, the TRBD1 call by TCRdb cannot be tested. The CDR3 has 15 residues. Germline CDR1 reads SGHTA; CDR2 reads FQGNSA. The CDR3 sequence: CASSSQGEGDEEAFF.

V and J are TRBV4-1 and TRBJ2-1; the TRBD2 assignment by TCRdb is unverifiable without DNA. The CDR3 extends over 17 amino acids. Per the germline V gene, CDR1 is MGHRA and CDR2 is YSYEKL. The CDR3 region is CASSQDPLAGGLSEQFF.